This TCR beta chain was identified in a study of blood T cell repertoires in COVID-19. Background on the study: T cells, B-cell-depleted T cells, or PBMCs provided the cDNA or gDNA that served as material.

Clones were read by immunoSEQ multiplex PCR, and TCRdb kept only the in-frame ones, dropping some. The table shows roughly 50,000 clones, with 86% occurring only once. This clonotype was obtained from a woman aged 55 to 70 with acute or convalescent COVID-19. The sample was peripheral blood.

This CDR3 is CASSVSVNTEAFF. The CDR3 DNA follows: TGTGCCAGCAGTGTGAGCGTGAACACTGAAGCTTTCTTT. The rearrangement links TRBV6-4 to TRBJ1-1; D gene ambiguous. Trimming left V 4 bases short and J 0 bases short, with 6 bases between. Germline loops: CDR1 MRHNA, CDR2 SNTAGT. This CDR3 is 13 amino acids long.